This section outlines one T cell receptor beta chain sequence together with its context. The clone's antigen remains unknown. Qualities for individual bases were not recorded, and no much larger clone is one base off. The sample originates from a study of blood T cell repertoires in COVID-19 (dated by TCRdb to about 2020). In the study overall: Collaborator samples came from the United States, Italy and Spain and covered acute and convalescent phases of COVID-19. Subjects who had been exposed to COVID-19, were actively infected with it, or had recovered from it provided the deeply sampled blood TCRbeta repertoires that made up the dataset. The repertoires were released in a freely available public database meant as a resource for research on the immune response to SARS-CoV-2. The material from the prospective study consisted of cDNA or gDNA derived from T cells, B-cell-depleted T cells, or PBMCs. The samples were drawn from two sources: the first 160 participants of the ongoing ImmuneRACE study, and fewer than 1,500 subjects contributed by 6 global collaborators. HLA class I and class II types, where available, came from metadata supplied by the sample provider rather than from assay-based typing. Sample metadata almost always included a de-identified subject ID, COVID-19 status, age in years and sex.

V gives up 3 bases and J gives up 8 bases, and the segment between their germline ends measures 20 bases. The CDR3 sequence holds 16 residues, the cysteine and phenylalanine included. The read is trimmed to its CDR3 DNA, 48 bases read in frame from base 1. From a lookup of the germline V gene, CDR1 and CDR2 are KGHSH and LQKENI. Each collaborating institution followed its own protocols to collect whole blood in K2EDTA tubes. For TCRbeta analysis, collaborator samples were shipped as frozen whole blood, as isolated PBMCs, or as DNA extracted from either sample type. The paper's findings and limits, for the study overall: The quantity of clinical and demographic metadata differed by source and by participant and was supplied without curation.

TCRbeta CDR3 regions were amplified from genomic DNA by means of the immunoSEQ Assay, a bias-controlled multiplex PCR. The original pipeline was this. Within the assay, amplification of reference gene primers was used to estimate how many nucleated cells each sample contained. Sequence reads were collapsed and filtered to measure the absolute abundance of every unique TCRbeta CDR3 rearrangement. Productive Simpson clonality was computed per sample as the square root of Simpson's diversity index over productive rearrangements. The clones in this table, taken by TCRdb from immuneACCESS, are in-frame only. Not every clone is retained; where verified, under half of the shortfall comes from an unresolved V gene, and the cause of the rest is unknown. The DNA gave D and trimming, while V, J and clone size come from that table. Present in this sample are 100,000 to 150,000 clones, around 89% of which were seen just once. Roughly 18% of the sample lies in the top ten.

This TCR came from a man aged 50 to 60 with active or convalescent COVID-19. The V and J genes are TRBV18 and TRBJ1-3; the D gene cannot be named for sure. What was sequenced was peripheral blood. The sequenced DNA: TGTGCCAGCTCACCCGGCCGACTCAACTCCGGGGACACCATATATTTT. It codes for CASSPGRLNSGDTIYF.